Below are 32 T cell receptor beta chains sequenced from a single sample in a study of shared clonotypes between healthy human individuals. TCRdb's table, derived via immunoSEQ multiplex PCR, lists solely in-frame clones and lacks some. Here the sample spans 600,000 to 700,000 clones, roughly 73% being singletons. Sequencing was performed on memory CD4+ T cells sorted from blood. The subset: CD45RA-negative fraction. All receptors derive from a woman aged 25 to 39 in good health.

This clone was counted many times. V gene TRBV19 combines with J gene TRBJ1-1, with D hard to call. This CDR3 has 15 amino acids. Trimming took 5 bases from V and 1 from J, leaving 14 bases between them. Germline CDR1 and CDR2: LNHDA and SQIVND (reference sequence). CDR3 nucleotides: TGTGCCAGTAGTGTGGGAGGCTCAAGGAACACTGAAGCTTTCTTT. Protein product: CASSVGGSRNTEAFF.

This clone was observed a few times. This rearrangement joins TRBV5-4 to TRBJ1-1; TRBD1 aligns across 8 bases. The CDR3 consists of 14 residues. V was clipped by 7 bases and J by 5 bases; unmatched bases: 10. CDR1 SGHNT and CDR2 YYREEE come from the germline V gene (reference sequence). The CDR3 bases are TGTGCCAGCGGACCTTTGGACAGGGCTACTGAAGCTTTCTTT. It translates to CASGPLDRATEAFF.

This clone appeared once. The V call is TRBV18, the J call TRBJ2-5; D may correspond to TRBD1 or TRBD2 (6 bases each). CDR1 and CDR2 (germline): KGHSH, LQKENI. Trimming took off 3 bases at V and 0 bases at J, with 14 bases between the two ends. The CDR3 is made up of 16 amino acids. The CDR3 DNA reads as TGTGCCAGCTCACCCCAAGGGGGAGGCAACCAAGAGACCCAGTACTTC. Its protein is CASSPQGGGNQETQYF.

V usage is TRBV28 and J usage is TRBJ1-2; 10 bases match TRBD1. The CDR3 is 14 amino acids. Germline V gene lookup returns CDR1 MDHEN and CDR2 SYDVKM. V trimming: 6 bases; J trimming: 6 bases; junction bases outside the gene matches: 7. In nucleotides, the CDR3 is TGTGCCAGCAGACGCGCCGGGACAGGGGATGGCTACACCTTC. It encodes CASRRAGTGDGYTF.

This clone has only a few counts. The gene calls are TRBV30 and TRBJ2-7; 7 bases match TRBD2. V was clipped by 4 bases and J by 3 bases; unmatched bases: 3. Per the germline V gene, CDR1 is GTSNPN and CDR2 is SVGIG (reference sequence). The CDR3 is 12 amino acids. The CDR3, as DNA: TGTGCCTGGAACCGGGACTACTACGAGCAGTACTTC. Translating gives CAWNRDYYEQYF. Complete variable domain (other parts from reference TRBV30 and TRBJ2-7): SQTIHQWPATLVQPVGSPLSLECTVEGTSNPNLYWYRQAAGRGLQLLFYSVGIGQISSEVPQNLSASRPQDRQFILSSKKLLLSDSGFYLCAWNRDYYEQYFGPGTRLTVT.

The V and J genes are TRBV2 and TRBJ2-2; weak D call: TRBD2 (5 bases). CDR3 length: 15 amino acids. Between the trimmed V and J ends, which lost 0 bases and 7 bases, there was a span of 12 bases. Germline lookup yields CDR1 SNHLY and CDR2 FYNNEI. The CDR3: CASSEASRGGGELFF. CDR3 sequence (DNA): TGTGCCAGCAGTGAAGCATCTCGGGGTGGCGGGGAGCTGTTTTTT.

The rearrangement joins TRBV7-9 to TRBJ1-4; no clear D gene. The CDR3 is 15 residues long. Germline assignment: CDR1 SEHNR and CDR2 FQNEAQ (reference sequence). V was trimmed by 0 bases and J by 8 bases, leaving 13 bases between them. CDR3 loop: CASSLASAEWEKLFF. In DNA, the CDR3 is TGTGCCAGCAGCTTAGCGTCCGCCGAGTGGGAAAAACTGTTTTTT. Full variable domain (outside the CDR3, taken from reference TRBV7-9 and TRBJ1-4): DTGVSQNPRHKITKRGQNVTFRCDPISEHNRLYWYRQTLGQGPEFLTYFQNEAQLEKSRLLSDRFSAERPKGSFSTLEIQRTEQGDSAMYLCASSLASAEWEKLFFGSGTQLSVL.

The gene calls are TRBV19 and TRBJ2-5; 9 nucleotides line up with TRBD2. V trimming: 3 bases; J trimming: 5 bases; junction bases outside the gene matches: 7. The CDR3 length is 15 residues. Germline CDR1 reads LNHDA; CDR2 reads SQIVND (reference sequence). The CDR3 spells CASSIISGTSETQYF. The CDR3 DNA sequence: TGTGCCAGTAGTATCATTTCAGGGACTAGCGAGACCCAGTACTTC.

This clone was recorded a few times. Different DNA sequences within this sample yield the same CDR3. This chain connects TRBV5-1 to TRBJ2-7; perhaps TRBD1 as D (6 bases). The V gene lost 0 bases and the J gene lost 3 bases, with 16 bases spanning the gap. The germline gives CDR1 SGHRS, CDR2 YFSETQ. The CDR3 is 16 amino acids. This CDR3 is CASSLGTPGQGYEQYF. The CDR3 DNA is TGCGCCAGCAGCTTGGGGACTCCGGGACAAGGCTACGAGCAGTACTTC. The entire variable domain, with the rest obtained from reference TRBV5-1 and TRBJ2-7, is as follows: KAGVTQTPRYLIKTRGQQVTLSCSPISGHRSVSWYQQTPGQGLQFLFEYFSETQRNKGNFPGRFSGRQFSNSRSEMNVSTLELGDSALYLCASSLGTPGQGYEQYFGPGTRLTVT.

This clone was recorded once. The J gene is TRBJ2-5, the V gene TRBV29-1; 13 positions agree with TRBD2. CDR1 is SQVTM and CDR2 is ANQGSEA in the germline V gene. This CDR3 is 14 amino acids long. V shed 3 bases, J shed 11 bases, and the junction held 9 bases outside the gene matches. The CDR3: CSVDTSGRAGEQYF. The DNA of the CDR3 is TGCAGCGTTGACACTAGCGGGAGGGCCGGGGAGCAGTACTTC.

This clone has only one observation. This rearrangement joins TRBV4-1 to TRBJ2-1, with 8 bases matching TRBD2. With V trimmed by 3 bases and J by 7 bases, 11 bases remained unmatched. There are 16 residues in the CDR3. The germline V gene encodes CDR1 MGHRA and CDR2 YSYEKL. The CDR3 DNA follows: TGCGCCAGCAGCCAGGAAAGCGGGAGAATAATAAATGAGCAGTTCTTC. Amino acids: CASSQESGRIINEQFF.

This clone has more than one count but fewer than ten. The chain couples TRBV5-4 to TRBJ1-1; D not resolved. The CDR3 contains 14 residues. V shed 0 bases and J shed 2 bases, with 8 bases lying between them. Germline CDR1 and CDR2: SGHNT and YYREEE (reference sequence). As DNA, the CDR3 is TGTGCCAGCAGCTTGGACAGAGCTAACACTGAAGCTTTCTTT. It specifies CASSLDRANTEAFF.

This clone showed up many times. The gene calls are TRBV7-2 and TRBJ1-2, with D uncertain. CDR3 size: 15 residues. Looked up from germline, CDR1 is SGHTA and CDR2 is FQGNSA. Trimming left V 5 bases short and J 3 bases short, with 16 bases between. CDR3 sequence (DNA): TGTGCCAGCAGCGCCCAGACCGAGGACTACTATGGCTACACCTTC. Its translation: CASSAQTEDYYGYTF.

The V call is TRBV5-1, the J call TRBJ2-3; D uncertain. Between the trimmed V and J ends, which lost 2 bases and 1 base, there was a span of 8 bases. There are 14 residues in the CDR3. Germline V lookup: CDR1 SGHRS, CDR2 YFSETQ. CDR3 coding DNA: TGCGCCAGCAGCTTACTGACTCGCACAGATACGCAGTATTTT. It translates to CASSLLTRTDTQYF.

For the CDR3, the DNA is TGTGCCAGCAGACAGGGCCGTCAGCCCCAGCATTTT. Protein sequence: CASRQGRQPQHF. The rearrangement uses TRBV6-6 and TRBJ1-5, with D tentatively TRBD1 (6 bases). Deletions cut 6 bases from V and 6 bases from J, with 9 bases between. Germline V gene sequence: CDR1 MNHNY, CDR2 SVGAGI (reference sequence). The CDR3 consists of 12 residues.

The J gene is TRBJ1-3, the V gene TRBV6-1; D ambiguous. Germline lookup yields CDR1 MNHNS and CDR2 SASEGT. This CDR3 is built from 12 residues. Trimming left V 6 bases short and J 3 bases short, with 6 bases between. The CDR3 reads CASRAIGNTIYF. The CDR3, as DNA: TGTGCCAGCAGGGCCATTGGAAACACCATATATTTT.

This clone appeared a single time. The chain carries TRBV5-1 and TRBJ1-4, with TRBD1 matching over 7 bases. Germline CDR1 SGHRS, CDR2 YFSETQ. Trimming at V came to 4 bases and at J to 5 bases, leaving 5 bases not matched to a gene. The CDR3 is 14 amino acids. The CDR3 coding sequence is TGCGCCAGCAGCACACAGGGGAGGAATGAAAAACTGTTTTTT. Translation: CASSTQGRNEKLFF.

This clone was found a few times. V gene TRBV19 combines with J gene TRBJ2-7, with TRBD1 identical over 9 bases. The junction had 9 bases not matched to a gene; V was cut back by 6 bases and J by 3 bases. CDR3 length equals 15 residues. Germline CDR1 is LNHDA and CDR2 is SQIVND (reference sequence). The CDR3 DNA sequence: TGTGCCAGTAGCCAAACAGGGGGCGCCTACTACGAGCAGTACTTC. Protein: CASSQTGGAYYEQYF.

This chain connects TRBV6-5 to TRBJ1-1; tentatively, D is TRBD1 (6 bases). The CDR3 runs 14 residues. V was cut by 5 bases and J by 5 bases, with 15 bases left in between. Germline CDR1 is MNHEY and CDR2 is SVGAGI. DNA for the CDR3: TGTGCCAGCAGTAGCCCCTCTCAGGGGACTGAAGCTTTCTTT. Amino acid sequence: CASSSPSQGTEAFF.

This clone came up many times. Other DNA sequences of this sample code for an identical CDR3. This CDR3 is CASSYKGWNEQYF. DNA of the CDR3: TGTGCCAGCAGTTACAAGGGCTGGAACGAGCAGTACTTC. The chain has TRBV6-5 and TRBJ2-7; D is uncertain. The CDR3 is 13 residues long. Trimming removed 2 bases from V and 5 bases from J, with 10 bases in between. Germline V gene sequence: CDR1 MNHEY, CDR2 SVGAGI.

The V gene is TRBV10-3, the J gene TRBJ1-5; D remains ambiguous. The CDR3 is 13 residues long. Trimming took 4 bases from V and 5 from J, leaving 9 bases between them. The germline gives CDR1 ENHRY, CDR2 SYGVKD. CDR3 bases: TGTGCCATCAGTGTAGGAGGGCATCAGCCCCAGCATTTT. It translates to CAISVGGHQPQHF.

This clone has more than one count but fewer than ten. The J gene is TRBJ2-3, the V gene TRBV11-2; the D call may be TRBD1 or TRBD2 (5 bases each). The CDR3 totals 15 residues. Germline assignment: CDR1 SGHAT and CDR2 FQNNGV. Between the trimmed V and J ends, which lost 5 bases and 4 bases, there was a span of 16 bases. The CDR3 sequence: CASSPPRGHSDTQYF. CDR3 DNA sequence: TGTGCCAGCAGCCCCCCGAGGGGTCATTCAGATACGCAGTATTTT.

This clone has just a few counts. The rearrangement links TRBV7-9 to TRBJ2-5; TRBD1 matches 12 bases. Germline assignment: CDR1 SEHNR and CDR2 FQNEAQ (reference sequence). CDR3 size: 15 residues. The junction had 4 bases not matched to a gene; V was cut back by 3 bases and J by 5 bases. The CDR3 nucleotides read TGTGCCAGCAGCTTTGGGACAGGGGGCGTGGAGACCCAGTACTTC. It translates to CASSFGTGGVETQYF.

The V gene is TRBV9, the J gene TRBJ2-7, with D tentatively TRBD1 (6 bases). CDR3 length equals 16 residues. Germline V gene lookup returns CDR1 SGDLS and CDR2 YYNGEE. Between the trimmed V and J ends, which lost 3 bases and 0 bases, there was a span of 16 bases. CDR3 sequence: CASSGERTENSYEQYF. CDR3 DNA sequence: TGTGCCAGCAGCGGAGAAAGGACAGAAAACTCCTACGAGCAGTACTTC.

The chain links TRBV6-6 to TRBJ1-1; TRBD1 is a possible D gene (6 bases). Germline CDR1 MNHNY, CDR2 SVGAGI (reference sequence). This CDR3 spans 15 amino acids. Trimming took off 5 bases at V and 1 base at J, with 14 bases between the two ends. CDR3 sequence (DNA): TGTGCCAGCAGTGACCCCGGGACAAAGAACACTGAAGCTTTCTTT. Its protein product is CASSDPGTKNTEAFF.

This clone appeared many times. The V and J genes are TRBV19 and TRBJ2-5; a weak D match, TRBD2 (6 bases). There are 14 residues in the CDR3. Trimming stripped 4 bases from V and 5 bases from J, with 14 bases between. Germline-derived CDR1 and CDR2 are LNHDA and SQIVND (reference sequence). The CDR3 reads CASSTGTGIETQYF. CDR3 bases: TGTGCCAGTAGTACCGGGACTGGGATCGAGACCCAGTACTTC.

The chain combines TRBV6-1 with TRBJ2-7, with D perhaps assigned TRBD1 or TRBD2 (5 bases each). The V end was cut by 4 bases, the J end by 4 bases, with 14 bases between. This CDR3 is 14 amino acids long. CDR1 and CDR2 from the germline V gene are MNHNS and SASEGT. The CDR3 sequence: CASSGGIGAYEQYF. DNA of the CDR3: TGTGCCAGCAGTGGAGGGATAGGGGCGTACGAGCAGTACTTC.

The J gene is TRBJ2-1, the V gene TRBV7-3; D assignment may be TRBD1 or TRBD2 (6 bases each). The CDR3 is 14 residues long. Trimming stripped 5 bases from V and 10 bases from J, with 18 bases between. The V gene's germline CDR1 is SGHTA and CDR2 FQGTGA. The CDR3 sequence: CASSRIPGAGEQFF. In DNA form, the CDR3 reads TGTGCCAGCAGCCGAATTCCGGGGGCCGGGGAGCAGTTCTTC. The variable domain in full, completed from reference TRBV7-3 and TRBJ2-1, reads GAGVSQTPSNKVTEKGKYVELRCDPISGHTALYWYRQSLGQGPEFLIYFQGTGAADDSGLPNDRFFAVRPEGSVSTLKIQRTERGDSAVYLCASSRIPGAGEQFFGPGTRLTVL.

The chain joins TRBV7-9 to TRBJ1-1; D possibly corresponds to TRBD1 (5 bases). The CDR3 sequence is 11 residues long. V gave up 7 bases and J gave up 7 bases, with 10 bases separating them. Germline assignment: CDR1 SEHNR and CDR2 FQNEAQ (reference sequence). CDR3 in DNA: TGTGCCAGCAAAAGGGGTCTTGAAGCTTTCTTT. Its translation is CASKRGLEAFF.

The chain combines TRBV19 with TRBJ2-2, with TRBD2 as a possible D gene (6 bases). The CDR3 length is 16 residues. Germline lookup yields CDR1 LNHDA and CDR2 SQIVND (reference sequence). Trimming removed 2 bases from V and 0 bases from J, with 10 bases in between. The CDR3: CASSITSPANTGELFF. In DNA, the CDR3 is TGTGCCAGTAGTATAACTAGCCCGGCGAACACCGGGGAGCTGTTTTTT. Variable domain in full (rest from reference TRBV19 and TRBJ2-2): DGGITQSPKYLFRKEGQNVTLSCEQNLNHDAMYWYRQDPGQGLRLIYYSQIVNDFQKGDIAEGYSVSREKKESFPLTVTSAQKNPTAFYLCASSITSPANTGELFFGEGSRLTVL.

The chain is built from TRBV15 and TRBJ1-5; no definite D call. Trimming removed 0 bases from V and 5 bases from J, with 5 bases in between. This CDR3 spans 13 amino acids. Germline-derived CDR1 and CDR2 are LNHNV and YYDKDF (reference sequence). CDR3 sequence: CATSREEDQPQHF. The CDR3 bases are TGTGCCACCAGCAGAGAGGAGGATCAGCCCCAGCATTTT.

This rearrangement joins TRBV5-1 to TRBJ2-5; no definite D call. The V end was cut by 3 bases, the J end by 11 bases, with 17 bases between. The CDR3 runs to 13 residues. The germline V gene encodes CDR1 SGHRS and CDR2 YFSETQ. DNA of the CDR3: TGCGCCAGCAGCTCCTACGGCCCCGGAGAGCAGTACTTC. This translates into CASSSYGPGEQYF.